This T cell receptor beta chain came from a study of CD8+CD57+ T cells in acquired aplastic anemia. Study details: The average for DNA from sorted CD4+ and CD8+ cells was 2.5 to 4 ug. Findings of the study overall: Between patients and controls, roughly 29 CD8+ CDR3 sequences were found in common.

CDR3 length: 12 residues. Germline assignment: CDR1 MDHEN and CDR2 SYDVKM. The V end lost 3 bases, the J end lost 5 bases, and 7 bases lay between the germline ends. The TCR beta profiling, which covered VDJ combination and CDR3 sequence, was carried out using genomic DNA as the template. TCRdb reprocessed the reads via MiXCR and lists one record per CDR3 protein. In the table there are 110,000 or so distinct CDR3 sequences, about 50% of which are singletons. Sequenced patients had shown CD8+CD57+ cell expansion by flow cytometry. Untreated patients provided the blood samples, with no therapy given before sampling. The sample holds one count of this clonotype. The antigen remains unidentified. Possible read error: a much larger clone is one base away. This CDR3 is missing its conserved last phenylalanine or tryptophan, likely due to a read error.

The TCR originated in a human donor with aplastic anemia. The sequencing sample was made of sorted CD4+, CD8+, or CD8+CD57+ T cells (not recorded which) from PBMCs. The chain is built from TRBV28 and TRBJ1-1; no firm D call. In DNA, the CDR3 is TGTGCCAGCAGTTTGGACGTGACTGAAGCTTTCCTT. The encoded protein is CASSLDVTEAFL.